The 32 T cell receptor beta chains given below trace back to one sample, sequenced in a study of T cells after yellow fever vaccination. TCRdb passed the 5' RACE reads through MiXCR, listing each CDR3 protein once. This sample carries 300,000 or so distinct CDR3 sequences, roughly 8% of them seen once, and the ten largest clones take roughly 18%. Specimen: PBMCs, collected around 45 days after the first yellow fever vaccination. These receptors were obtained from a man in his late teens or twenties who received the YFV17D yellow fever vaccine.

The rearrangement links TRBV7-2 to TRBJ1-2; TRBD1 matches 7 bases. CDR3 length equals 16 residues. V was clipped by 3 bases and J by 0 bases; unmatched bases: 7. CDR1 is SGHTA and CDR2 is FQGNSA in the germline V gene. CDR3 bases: TGTGCCAGCAGCTTCGGGACAGCTAAATCTAACTATGGCTACACCTTC. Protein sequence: CASSFGTAKSNYGYTF. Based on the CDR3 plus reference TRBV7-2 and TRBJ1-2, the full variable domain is GAGVSQSPSNKVTEKGKDVELRCDPISGHTALYWYRQSLGQGLEFLIYFQGNSAPDKSGLPSDRFSAERTGGSVSTLTIQRTQQEDSAVYLCASSFGTAKSNYGYTFGSGTRLTVV.

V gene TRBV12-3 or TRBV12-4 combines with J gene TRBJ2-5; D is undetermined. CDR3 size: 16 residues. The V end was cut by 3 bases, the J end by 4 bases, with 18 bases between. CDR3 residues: CASSLPLASAGETQYF. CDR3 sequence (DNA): TGTGCCAGCAGTTTGCCCCTCGCGTCAGCTGGAGAGACCCAGTACTTC.

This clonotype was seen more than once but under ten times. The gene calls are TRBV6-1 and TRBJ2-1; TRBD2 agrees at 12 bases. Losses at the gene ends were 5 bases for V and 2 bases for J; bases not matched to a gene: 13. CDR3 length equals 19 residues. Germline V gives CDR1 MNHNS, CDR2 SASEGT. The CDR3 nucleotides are TGTGCCAGCAGTCGTACGGAGCCTAGCGGGGGGGCAGCCTACAATGAGCAGTTCTTC. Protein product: CASSRTEPSGGAAYNEQFF.

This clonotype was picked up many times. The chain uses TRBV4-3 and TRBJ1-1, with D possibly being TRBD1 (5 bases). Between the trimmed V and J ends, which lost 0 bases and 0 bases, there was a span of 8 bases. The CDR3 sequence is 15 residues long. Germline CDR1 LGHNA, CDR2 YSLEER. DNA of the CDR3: TGCGCCAGCAGCCAAGACCCAGGGTTGAACACTGAAGCTTTCTTT. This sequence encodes CASSQDPGLNTEAFF.

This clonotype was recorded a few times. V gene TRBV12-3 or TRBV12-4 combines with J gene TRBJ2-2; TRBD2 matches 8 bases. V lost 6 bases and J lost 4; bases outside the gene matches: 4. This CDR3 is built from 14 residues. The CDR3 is CASRAGAITGELFF. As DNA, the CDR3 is TGTGCCAGCAGAGCGGGGGCAATCACCGGGGAGCTGTTTTTT.

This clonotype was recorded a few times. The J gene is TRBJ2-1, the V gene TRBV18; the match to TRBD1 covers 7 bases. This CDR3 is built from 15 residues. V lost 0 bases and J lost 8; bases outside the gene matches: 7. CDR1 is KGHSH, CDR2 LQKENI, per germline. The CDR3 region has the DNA TGTGCCAGCTCACCACCGGGACAGAGGCTTTATGAGCAGTTCTTC. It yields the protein CASSPPGQRLYEQFF.

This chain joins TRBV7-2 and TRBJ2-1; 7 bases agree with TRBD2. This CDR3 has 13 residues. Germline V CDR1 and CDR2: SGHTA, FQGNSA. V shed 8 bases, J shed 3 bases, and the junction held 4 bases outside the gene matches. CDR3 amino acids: CASQRGNYNEQFF. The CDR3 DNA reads TGTGCCAGCCAGCGGGGAAACTACAATGAGCAGTTCTTC.

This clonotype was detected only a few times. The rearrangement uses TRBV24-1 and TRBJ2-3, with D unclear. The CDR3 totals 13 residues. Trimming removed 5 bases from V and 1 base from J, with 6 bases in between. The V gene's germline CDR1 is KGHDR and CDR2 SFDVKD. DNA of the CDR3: TGTGCCACCAGTGGCCGGGGCACAGATACGCAGTATTTT. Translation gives CATSGRGTDTQYF.

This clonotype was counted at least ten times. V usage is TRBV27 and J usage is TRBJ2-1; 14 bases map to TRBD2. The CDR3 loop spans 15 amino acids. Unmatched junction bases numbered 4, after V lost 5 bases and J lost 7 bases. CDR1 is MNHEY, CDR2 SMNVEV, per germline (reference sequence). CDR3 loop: CASSLGTSGGNEQFF. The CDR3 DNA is TGTGCCAGCAGTCTCGGGACTAGCGGGGGTAATGAGCAGTTCTTC.

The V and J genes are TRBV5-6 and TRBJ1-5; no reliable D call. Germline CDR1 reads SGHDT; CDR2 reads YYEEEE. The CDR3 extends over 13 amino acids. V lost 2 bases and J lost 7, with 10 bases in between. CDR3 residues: CASSLGSGQPQHF. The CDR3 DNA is TGTGCCAGCAGCTTAGGATCGGGACAGCCCCAGCATTTT.

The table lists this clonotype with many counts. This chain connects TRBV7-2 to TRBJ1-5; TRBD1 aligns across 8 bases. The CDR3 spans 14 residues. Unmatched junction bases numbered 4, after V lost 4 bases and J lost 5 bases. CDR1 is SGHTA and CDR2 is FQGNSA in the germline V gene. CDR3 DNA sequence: TGTGCCAGCAGCTCACAGGGGGTGGATCAGCCCCAGCATTTT. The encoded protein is CASSSQGVDQPQHF. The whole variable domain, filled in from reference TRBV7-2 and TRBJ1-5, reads GAGVSQSPSNKVTEKGKDVELRCDPISGHTALYWYRQSLGQGLEFLIYFQGNSAPDKSGLPSDRFSAERTGGSVSTLTIQRTQQEDSAVYLCASSSQGVDQPQHFGDGTRLSIL.

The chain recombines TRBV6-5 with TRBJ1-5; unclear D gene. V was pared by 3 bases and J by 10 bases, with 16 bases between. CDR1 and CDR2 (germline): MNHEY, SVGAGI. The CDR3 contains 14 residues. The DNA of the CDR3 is TGTGCCAGCAGTTATCTGTCAGGAGTGGGTCCCCAGCATTTT. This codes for CASSYLSGVGPQHF.

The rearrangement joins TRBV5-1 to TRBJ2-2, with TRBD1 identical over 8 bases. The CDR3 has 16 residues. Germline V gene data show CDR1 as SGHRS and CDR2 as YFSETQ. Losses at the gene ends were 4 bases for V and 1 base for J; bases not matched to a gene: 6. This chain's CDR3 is CASSLLGTGNTGELFF. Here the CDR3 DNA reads TGCGCCAGCAGCCTCCTTGGGACAGGGAACACCGGGGAGCTGTTTTTT.

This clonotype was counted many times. The CDR3 DNA reads as TGTGCCAGCAGTTACGGGGAGGCCTATGGCTACACCTTC. It translates to CASSYGEAYGYTF. The gene calls are TRBV12-3 or TRBV12-4 and TRBJ1-2; D remains ambiguous. V dropped 4 bases and J dropped 4 bases, with 10 bases sitting between them. This CDR3 region has 13 residues.

The CDR3 region has the DNA TGTGCCAGCACCATTATGGAGACCCAGTACTTC. Its translation: CASTIMETQYF. The V and J genes are TRBV2 and TRBJ2-5; D unclear. Looked up from germline, CDR1 is SNHLY and CDR2 is FYNNEI. There are 11 residues in the CDR3. V lost 7 bases and J lost 5, with 8 bases in between.

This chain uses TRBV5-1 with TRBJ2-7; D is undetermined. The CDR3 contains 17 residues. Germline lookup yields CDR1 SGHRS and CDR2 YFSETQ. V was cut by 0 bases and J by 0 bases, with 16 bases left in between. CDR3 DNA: TGCGCCAGCAGCTTGGCCCCGTCGGGTCAAAGCTCCTACGAGCAGTACTTC. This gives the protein CASSLAPSGQSSYEQYF.

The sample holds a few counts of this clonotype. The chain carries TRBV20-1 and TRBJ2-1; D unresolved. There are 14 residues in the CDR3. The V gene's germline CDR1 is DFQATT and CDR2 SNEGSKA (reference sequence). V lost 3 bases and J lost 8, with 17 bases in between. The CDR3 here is CSASVSLVSDEQFF. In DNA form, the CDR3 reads TGCAGTGCTAGTGTAAGTCTAGTCAGCGATGAGCAGTTCTTC.

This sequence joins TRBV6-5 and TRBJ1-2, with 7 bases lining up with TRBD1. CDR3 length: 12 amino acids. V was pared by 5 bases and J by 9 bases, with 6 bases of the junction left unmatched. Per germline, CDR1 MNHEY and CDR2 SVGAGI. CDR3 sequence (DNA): TGTGCCAGCAGTCAGGACAGGTCGAGCTACACCTTC. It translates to CASSQDRSSYTF.

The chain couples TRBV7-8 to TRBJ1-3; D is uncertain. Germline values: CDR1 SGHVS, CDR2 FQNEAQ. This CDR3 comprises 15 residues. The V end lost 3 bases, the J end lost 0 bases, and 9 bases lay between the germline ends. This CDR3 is CASSFYSDSGNTIYF. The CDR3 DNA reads TGTGCCAGCAGCTTCTACAGCGACTCTGGAAACACCATATATTTT.

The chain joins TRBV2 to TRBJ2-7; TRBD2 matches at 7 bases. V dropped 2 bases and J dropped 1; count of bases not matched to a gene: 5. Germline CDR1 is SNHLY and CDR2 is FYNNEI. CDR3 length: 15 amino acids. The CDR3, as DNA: TGTGCCAGCAGTGAAATGGGGGGGAGTTCCTACGAGCAGTACTTC. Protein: CASSEMGGSSYEQYF. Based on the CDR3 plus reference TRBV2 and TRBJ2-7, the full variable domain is EPEVTQTPSHQVTQMGQEVILRCVPISNHLYFYWYRQILGQKVEFLVSFYNNEISEKSEIFDDQFSVERPDGSNFTLKIRSTKLEDSAMYFCASSEMGGSSYEQYFGPGTRLTVT.

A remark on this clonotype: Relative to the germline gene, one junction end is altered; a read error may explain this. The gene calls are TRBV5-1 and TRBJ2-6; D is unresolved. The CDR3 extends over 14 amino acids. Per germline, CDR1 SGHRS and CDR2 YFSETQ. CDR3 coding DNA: TGTGCCAGCTCACCTAACTCTGGGGCCAACGTCCTGACTTTC. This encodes CASSPNSGANVLTF.

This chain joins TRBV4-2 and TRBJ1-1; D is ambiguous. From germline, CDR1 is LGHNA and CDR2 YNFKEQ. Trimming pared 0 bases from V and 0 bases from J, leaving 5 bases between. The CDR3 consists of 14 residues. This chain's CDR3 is CASSQDSMNTEAFF. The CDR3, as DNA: TGTGCCAGCAGCCAAGACAGCATGAACACTGAAGCTTTCTTT.

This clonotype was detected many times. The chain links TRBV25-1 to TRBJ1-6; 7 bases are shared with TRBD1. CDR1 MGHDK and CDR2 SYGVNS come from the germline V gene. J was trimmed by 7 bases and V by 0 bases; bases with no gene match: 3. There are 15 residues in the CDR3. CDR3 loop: CASSEYRTGNSPLHF. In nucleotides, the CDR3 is TGTGCCAGCAGTGAATATAGGACAGGCAATTCACCCCTCCACTTT.

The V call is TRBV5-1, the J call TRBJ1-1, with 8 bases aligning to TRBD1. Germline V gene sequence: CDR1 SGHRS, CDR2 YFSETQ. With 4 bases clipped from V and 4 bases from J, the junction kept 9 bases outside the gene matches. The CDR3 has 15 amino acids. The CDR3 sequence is CASSTGTGLGTEAFF. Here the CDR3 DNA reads TGCGCCAGCAGCACCGGGACAGGTCTCGGCACTGAAGCTTTCTTT.

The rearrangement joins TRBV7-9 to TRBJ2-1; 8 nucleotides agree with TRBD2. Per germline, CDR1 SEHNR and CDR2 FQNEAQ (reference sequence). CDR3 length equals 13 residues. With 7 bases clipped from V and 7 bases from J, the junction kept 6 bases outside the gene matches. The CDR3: CASTRGGGNEQFF. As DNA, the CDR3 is TGTGCCAGCACCCGGGGGGGCGGTAATGAGCAGTTCTTC.

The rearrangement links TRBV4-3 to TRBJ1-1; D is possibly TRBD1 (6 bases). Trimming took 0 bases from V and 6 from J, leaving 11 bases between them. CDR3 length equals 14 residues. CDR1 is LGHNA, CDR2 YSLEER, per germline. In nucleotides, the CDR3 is TGCGCCAGCAGCCAAGAATGGACAGTCTCTGAAGCTTTCTTT. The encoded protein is CASSQEWTVSEAFF.

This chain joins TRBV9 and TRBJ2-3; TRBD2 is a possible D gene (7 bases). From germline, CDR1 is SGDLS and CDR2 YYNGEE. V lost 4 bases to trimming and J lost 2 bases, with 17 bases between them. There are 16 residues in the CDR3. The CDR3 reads CASSLERGGHTDTQYF. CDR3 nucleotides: TGTGCCAGCAGCCTGGAAAGGGGGGGCCACACAGATACGCAGTATTTT.

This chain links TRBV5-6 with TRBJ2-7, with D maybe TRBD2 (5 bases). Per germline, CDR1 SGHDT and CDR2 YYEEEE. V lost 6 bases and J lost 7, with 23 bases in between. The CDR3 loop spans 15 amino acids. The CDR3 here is CASNIRGVSRGEQYV. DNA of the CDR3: TGTGCCAGCAACATACGGGGAGTTTCCCGTGGGGAGCAGTACGTC.

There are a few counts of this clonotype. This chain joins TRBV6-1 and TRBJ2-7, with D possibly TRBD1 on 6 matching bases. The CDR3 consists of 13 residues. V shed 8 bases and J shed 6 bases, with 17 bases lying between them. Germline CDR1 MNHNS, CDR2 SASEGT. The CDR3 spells CASGFQGSAEQYF. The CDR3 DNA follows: TGTGCCAGCGGGTTTCAGGGGTCGGCCGAGCAGTACTTC.

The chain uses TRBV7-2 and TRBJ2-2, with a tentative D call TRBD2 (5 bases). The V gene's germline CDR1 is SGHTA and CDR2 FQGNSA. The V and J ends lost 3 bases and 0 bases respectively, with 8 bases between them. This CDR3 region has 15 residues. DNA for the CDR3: TGTGCCAGCAGCTTCTACGGGGCGAACACCGGGGAGCTGTTTTTT. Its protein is CASSFYGANTGELFF. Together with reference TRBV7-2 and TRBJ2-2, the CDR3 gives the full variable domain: GAGVSQSPSNKVTEKGKDVELRCDPISGHTALYWYRQSLGQGLEFLIYFQGNSAPDKSGLPSDRFSAERTGGSVSTLTIQRTQQEDSAVYLCASSFYGANTGELFFGEGSRLTVL.

The DNA for the CDR3 is TGTGCCAGTAGTCAGACAGGGGTAGGGCCGGACACTGAAGCTTTCTTT. Translated: CASSQTGVGPDTEAFF. This chain links TRBV19 with TRBJ1-1, with 8 bases that match TRBD1. Germline V gene sequence: CDR1 LNHDA, CDR2 SQIVND (reference sequence). The CDR3 extends over 16 amino acids. With V trimmed by 5 bases and J by 3 bases, 11 bases remained unmatched.

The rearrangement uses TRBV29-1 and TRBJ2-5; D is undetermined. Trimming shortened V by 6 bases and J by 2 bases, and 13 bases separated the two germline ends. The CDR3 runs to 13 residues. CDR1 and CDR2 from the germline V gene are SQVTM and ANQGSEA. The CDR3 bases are TGCAGCGTGGCCCAGACATATCAAGAGACCCAGTACTTC. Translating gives CSVAQTYQETQYF.